These T cell receptor beta chains were read from a single sample in a study of blood T cell repertoires in COVID-19. Only in-frame clones appear in the TCRdb table, and some are missing; sequencing was by immunoSEQ multiplex PCR. The sample has hundreds of thousands of clones; around 80% are singletons. Sequenced: peripheral blood. These receptor sequences come from an elderly woman with active or convalescent COVID-19. CDR3s include the opening cysteine and the closing phenylalanine or tryptophan. A D gene is named only where the DNA matches it firmly. Part of the rows lack a size; the others show once, few, many or a class for expanded clones.

v_call,j_call,d_call,clone_size,cdr3_nt,cdr3_aa
TRBV9,TRBJ1-4,TRBD1,few,TGTGCCAGCAGCTCGGGACAGGGGCTTAATGAAAAACTGTTTTTT,CASSSGQGLNEKLFF
TRBV2,TRBJ1-2,TRBD1,NA,TGTGCCAGCAAAGATGACAGGGATTATGGCTACACCTTC,CASKDDRDYGYTF
TRBV7-3,TRBJ2-3,NA,NA,TGTGCCAGCAGCTGGGGGGGCCAATGGACAGATACGCAGTATTTT,CASSWGGQWTDTQYF
TRBV3-1/TRBV3-2,TRBJ1-4,TRBD1,NA,TGTGCCAGCAGCCCTTGGACAGGGGCTAATGAAAAACTGTTTTTT,CASSPWTGANEKLFF
TRBV2,TRBJ2-7,TRBD2,NA,TGTGCCAGCAGTGAATGGTCGGGGGGCTACGAGCAGTACTTC,CASSEWSGGYEQYF
TRBV6-2/TRBV6-3,TRBJ2-6,NA,NA,TGTGCCAGCAGTTACCGCCGGTACGCAGGGTGGGCCAACGTCCTGACTTTC,CASSYRRYAGWANVLTF
TRBV11-2,TRBJ1-1,NA,NA,TGTGCCAGCAGCTCGGTTCAGGGCACTGAAGCTTTCTTT,CASSSVQGTEAFF
TRBV30,TRBJ1-4,TRBD1,NA,TGTGCCTGGAGTCTACAGGGGGCGAATGAAAAACTGTTTTTT,CAWSLQGANEKLFF
TRBV4-3,TRBJ2-3,NA,NA,TGCGCCAGCAGCCCCCTTGCGGCGGGGGCCCGCACAGATACGCAGTATTTT,CASSPLAAGARTDTQYF
TRBV27,TRBJ2-7,TRBD1,NA,TGTGCCAGCAGAGCGACAGGGGGGAAGGGCGAGCAGTACTTC,CASRATGGKGEQYF
TRBV24-1,TRBJ2-3,TRBD1,NA,TGTGCCACCAGTGACCCTGGACAGGGGGGCACAGATACGCAGTATTTT,CATSDPGQGGTDTQYF
TRBV6-4,TRBJ2-1,TRBD1,NA,TGTGCCAGCAGTGCCGGACAGGGAAGGTCCTACAATGAGCAGTTCTTC,CASSAGQGRSYNEQFF
TRBV28,TRBJ2-2,TRBD1,NA,TGTGCCAGCAGTTCGGACAGGTCATACACCGGGGAGCTGTTTTTT,CASSSDRSYTGELFF
TRBV18,TRBJ1-2,NA,NA,TGTGCCAGCTCACCAAGTACAGGGCCTAACTATGGCTACACCTTC,CASSPSTGPNYGYTF
TRBV28,TRBJ1-2,NA,few,TGTGCCAGCAGTTTTATTGACTATGGCTACACCTTC,CASSFIDYGYTF
TRBV4-2,TRBJ2-7,TRBD1,NA,TGTGCCAGCAGCCAGACCGGACAGGGAGCCCACGAGCAGTACTTC,CASSQTGQGAHEQYF
TRBV28,TRBJ1-2,TRBD1,NA,TGTGCCAGCAGTTTCCTACCAGACAGGGGTAATGGCTACACCTTC,CASSFLPDRGNGYTF
TRBV14,TRBJ1-4,TRBD1,NA,TGTGCCAGAGATGTAGCCGGGACAGGTACCGAAAAACTGTTTTTT,CARDVAGTGTEKLFF
TRBV11-1,TRBJ1-4,NA,NA,TGTGCCAGCAGCTTATCTCGGACAGCAGAAAAACTGTTTTTT,CASSLSRTAEKLFF
TRBV6-2/TRBV6-3,TRBJ1-1,NA,NA,TGTGCCAGCAGTTCCCTCGGGACGGGAGGTGCTTTCTTT,CASSSLGTGGAFF
TRBV30,TRBJ2-7,TRBD2,NA,TGTGCCTGGTCAGGGACTAGCGGCCCCTACGAGCAGTACTTC,CAWSGTSGPYEQYF
TRBV5-6,TRBJ1-1,NA,NA,TGTGCCAGCAGCTTACGACAGGTGACTGAAGCTTTCTTT,CASSLRQVTEAFF
TRBV29-1,TRBJ2-1,NA,NA,TGCAGCGTTGGCCTGGACTATTACTACAATGAGCAGTTCTTC,CSVGLDYYYNEQFF
TRBV9,TRBJ2-5,NA,NA,TGTGCCAGCAGCGTAGGCGGACTCCTGTTTCAAGAGACCCAGTACTTC,CASSVGGLLFQETQYF
TRBV7-9,TRBJ1-1,NA,NA,TGTGCCAGCAGCTTGATCAGCGAGGACACTGAAGCTTTCTTT,CASSLISEDTEAFF
TRBV5-4,TRBJ2-5,TRBD2,NA,TGTGCCAGCAGCTTAACCCCACCCGGACTAGCGTCCGGGACCCAGTACTTC,CASSLTPPGLASGTQYF
TRBV3-1/TRBV3-2,TRBJ2-3,TRBD2,NA,TGTGCCAGCAGCTTCCGTGGGGGACTAGCGTTCCCAGATACGCAGTATTTT,CASSFRGGLAFPDTQYF
TRBV4-3,TRBJ2-7,NA,NA,TGCGCCAGCAGCCAAGAGCCAGGAGCGGCCTACTACGAGCAGTACTTC,CASSQEPGAAYYEQYF
TRBV29-1,TRBJ1-3,NA,NA,TGCAGCGTCTCGCGGGGCAGCTCTGGAAACACCATATATTTT,CSVSRGSSGNTIYF
TRBV7-2,TRBJ2-2,NA,once,TGTGCCAGCACCGACGGGGGTCGCACCGGGGAGCTGTTTTTT,CASTDGGRTGELFF
TRBV30,TRBJ2-6,NA,NA,TGTGCCTGGACGTCTGGGGCCAACGTCCTGACTTTC,CAWTSGANVLTF
TRBV19,TRBJ1-5,TRBD1,NA,TGTGCCAGTCGGGACAGGGGCAATCAGCCCCAGCATTTT,CASRDRGNQPQHF
TRBV28,TRBJ2-1,NA,NA,TGTGCCAGCAGTTTATTGGGGGGGGCAGGCTACTCAAATGAGCAGTTCTTC,CASSLLGGAGYSNEQFF
TRBV5-1,TRBJ2-3,NA,NA,TGCGCCAGCAGCACCGGGACTTCTAGCACAGATACGCAGTATTTT,CASSTGTSSTDTQYF
TRBV10-3,TRBJ2-7,TRBD1,NA,TGTGCCATCAGCGGACAGGACTACGAGCAGTACTTC,CAISGQDYEQYF
TRBV4-2,TRBJ2-4,TRBD2,NA,TGTGCCAGCAGCCAAGATCCGGCTAGCGGGAGATCGGGAAACATTCAGTACTTC,CASSQDPASGRSGNIQYF
TRBV5-1,TRBJ2-2,NA,once,TGCGCCAGCAGCCCCAGCAGGGGCTTGAACACCGGGGAGCTGTTTTTT,CASSPSRGLNTGELFF
TRBV5-1,TRBJ2-7,TRBD2,NA,TGCGCCAGCAGCTTGGAAGCGGGGGGGCCAGTTCTGCAGTACTTC,CASSLEAGGPVLQYF
TRBV19,TRBJ1-2,NA,NA,TGTGCCAGTAGTCTCCACAGGGAACGTCCCGGTGGCTACACCTTC,CASSLHRERPGGYTF
TRBV6-1,TRBJ1-1,TRBD1,NA,TGTGCCAGCAGTGTACACAGGGGCGCCCTGAACACTGAAGCTTTCTTT,CASSVHRGALNTEAFF
TRBV30,TRBJ2-7,NA,NA,TGTGCCTGGGCGGGACAGACCTACGAGCAGTACTTC,CAWAGQTYEQYF